Given below is one TCR beta chain in context. RNA in amounts of about 0.5 to 1 ug was reverse transcribed with random hexamers. A single record per CDR3 protein comes from TCRdb applying MiXCR to the immunoSEQ multiplex PCR reads. Among approximately 180,000 distinct CDR3 sequences listed, approximately 94% were seen once. Deletions cut 3 bases from V and 7 bases from J, with 15 bases between. CDR1 and CDR2 (germline): DFQATT, SNEGSKA (reference sequence). This CDR3 has 13 residues. This entry belongs to a study of CD8 T cells in Susac syndrome. The study sequenced TCR beta in blood CD8+ and CD4+ T cells.

The sequenced material came from CD4+ T cells from PBMCs. The chain carries TRBV20-1 and TRBJ1-2; D uncertain. This clonotype originated in a human donor with multiple sclerosis. The CDR3 protein is CSARTAASRGYTF. DNA for the CDR3: TGCAGTGCTAGGACTGCCGCTTCGCGTGGCTACACCTTC.